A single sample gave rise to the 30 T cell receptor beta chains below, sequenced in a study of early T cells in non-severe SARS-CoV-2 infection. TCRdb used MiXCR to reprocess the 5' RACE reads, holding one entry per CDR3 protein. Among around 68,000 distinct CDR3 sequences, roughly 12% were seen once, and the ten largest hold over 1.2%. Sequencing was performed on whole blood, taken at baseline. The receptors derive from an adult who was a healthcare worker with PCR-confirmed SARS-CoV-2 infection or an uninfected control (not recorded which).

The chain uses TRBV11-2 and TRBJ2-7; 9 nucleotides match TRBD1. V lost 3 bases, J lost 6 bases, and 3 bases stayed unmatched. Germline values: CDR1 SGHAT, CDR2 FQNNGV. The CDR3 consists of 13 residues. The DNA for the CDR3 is TGTGCCAGCAGCTTCACAGGGGGCGGCGAGCAGTACTTC. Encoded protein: CASSFTGGGEQYF.

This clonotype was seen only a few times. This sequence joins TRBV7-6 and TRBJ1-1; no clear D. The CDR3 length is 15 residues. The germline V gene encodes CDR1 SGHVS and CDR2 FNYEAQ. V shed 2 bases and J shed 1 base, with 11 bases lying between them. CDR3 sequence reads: CASSLSRSGNTEAFF. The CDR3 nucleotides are TGTGCCAGCAGCTTATCCCGATCGGGGAACACTGAAGCTTTCTTT.

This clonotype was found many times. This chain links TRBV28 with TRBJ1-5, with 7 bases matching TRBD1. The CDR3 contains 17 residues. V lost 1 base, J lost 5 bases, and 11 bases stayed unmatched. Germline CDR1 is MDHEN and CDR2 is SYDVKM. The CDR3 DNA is TGTGCCAGCAGTTTATCCAGACAGGGAATAAGTTATCAGCCCCAGCATTTT. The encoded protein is CASSLSRQGISYQPQHF.

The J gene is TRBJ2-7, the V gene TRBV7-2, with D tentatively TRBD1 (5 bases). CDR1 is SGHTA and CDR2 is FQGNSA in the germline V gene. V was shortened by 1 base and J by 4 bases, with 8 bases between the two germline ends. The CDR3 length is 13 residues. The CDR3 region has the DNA TGTGCCAGCAGCTTAGTTGACAGTTACGAGCAGTACTTC. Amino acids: CASSLVDSYEQYF.

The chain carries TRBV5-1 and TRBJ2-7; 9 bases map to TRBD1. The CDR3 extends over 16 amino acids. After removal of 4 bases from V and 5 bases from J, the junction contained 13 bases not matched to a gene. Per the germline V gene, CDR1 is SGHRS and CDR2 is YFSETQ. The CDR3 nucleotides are TGCGCCAGCAGCCAAAAATCGACAGGGGGATCCAACGAGCAGTACTTC. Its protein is CASSQKSTGGSNEQYF.

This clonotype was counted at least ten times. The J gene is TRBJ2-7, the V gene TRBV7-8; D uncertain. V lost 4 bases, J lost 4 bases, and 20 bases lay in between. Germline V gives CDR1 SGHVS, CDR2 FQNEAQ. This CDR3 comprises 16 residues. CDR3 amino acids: CASSSKRREPSYEQYF. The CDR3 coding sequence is TGTGCCAGCAGCTCAAAGCGAAGGGAACCCTCGTACGAGCAGTACTTC.

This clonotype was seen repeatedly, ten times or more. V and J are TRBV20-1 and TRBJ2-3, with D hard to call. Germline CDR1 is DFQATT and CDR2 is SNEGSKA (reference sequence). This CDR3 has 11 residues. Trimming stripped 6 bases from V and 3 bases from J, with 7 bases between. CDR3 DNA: TGCAGTGCCAGTCTAACAGATACGCAGTATTTT. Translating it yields CSASLTDTQYF.

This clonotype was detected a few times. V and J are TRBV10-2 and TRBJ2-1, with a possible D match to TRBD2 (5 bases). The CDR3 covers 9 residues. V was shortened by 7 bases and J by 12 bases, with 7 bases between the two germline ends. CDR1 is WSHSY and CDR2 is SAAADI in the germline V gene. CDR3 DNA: TGCGCCAGCATGAGCGGGCAGTTCTTC. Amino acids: CASMSGQFF.

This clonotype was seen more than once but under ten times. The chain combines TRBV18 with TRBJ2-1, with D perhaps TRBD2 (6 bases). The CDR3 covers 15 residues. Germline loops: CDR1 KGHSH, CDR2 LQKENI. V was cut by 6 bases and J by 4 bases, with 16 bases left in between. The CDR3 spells CASSLGVAVYNEQFF. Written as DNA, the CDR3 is TGTGCCAGCTCCCTCGGGGTAGCGGTTTACAATGAGCAGTTCTTC.

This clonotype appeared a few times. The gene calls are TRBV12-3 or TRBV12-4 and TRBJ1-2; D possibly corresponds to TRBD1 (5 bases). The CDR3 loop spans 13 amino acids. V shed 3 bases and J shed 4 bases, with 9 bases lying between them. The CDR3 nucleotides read TGTGCCAGCAGTTTTGGGACCCCCTATGGCTACACCTTC. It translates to CASSFGTPYGYTF.

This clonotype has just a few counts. CDR3: CASSKGLAGANSYNEQFF. The CDR3 DNA is TGTGCCAGCAGCAAAGGACTAGCGGGAGCCAACTCCTACAATGAGCAGTTCTTC. This rearrangement joins TRBV7-2 to TRBJ2-1; 13 bases match TRBD2. With 5 bases clipped from V and 0 bases from J, the junction kept 7 bases outside the gene matches. CDR1 and CDR2 from the germline V gene are SGHTA and FQGNSA. The CDR3 runs 18 residues. Full variable domain (remainder filled in from reference TRBV7-2 and TRBJ2-1): GAGVSQSPSNKVTEKGKDVELRCDPISGHTALYWYRQSLGQGLEFLIYFQGNSAPDKSGLPSDRFSAERTGGSVSTLTIQRTQQEDSAVYLCASSKGLAGANSYNEQFFGPGTRLTVL.

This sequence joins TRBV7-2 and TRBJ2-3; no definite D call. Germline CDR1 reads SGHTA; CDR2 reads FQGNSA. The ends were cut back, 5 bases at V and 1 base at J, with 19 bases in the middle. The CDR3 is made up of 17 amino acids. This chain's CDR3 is CASSPRRTSVGTDTQYF. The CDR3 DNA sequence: TGTGCCAGCAGCCCACGTCGGACGTCTGTCGGCACAGATACGCAGTATTTT.

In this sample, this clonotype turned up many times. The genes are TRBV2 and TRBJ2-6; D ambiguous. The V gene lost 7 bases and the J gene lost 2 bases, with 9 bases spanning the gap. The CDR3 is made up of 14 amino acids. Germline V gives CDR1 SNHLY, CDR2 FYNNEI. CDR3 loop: CASKPGTGANVLTF. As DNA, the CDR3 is TGTGCCAGCAAACCCGGCACTGGGGCCAACGTCCTGACTTTC.

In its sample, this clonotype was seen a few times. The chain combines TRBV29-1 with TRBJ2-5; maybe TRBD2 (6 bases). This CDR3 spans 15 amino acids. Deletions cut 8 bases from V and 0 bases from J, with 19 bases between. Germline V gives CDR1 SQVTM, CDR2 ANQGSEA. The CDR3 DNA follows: TGCAGCTCACATCCTGCGGGAACTAACCAAGAGACCCAGTACTTC. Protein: CSSHPAGTNQETQYF.

The DNA for the CDR3 is TGTGCCTGGAGTTCCTCCGGGGTCAATACGCAGTATTTT. The encoded protein is CAWSSSGVNTQYF. The chain is built from TRBV30 and TRBJ2-3; TRBD2 might be the D (5 bases). Deletions cut 2 bases from V and 7 bases from J, with 13 bases between. This CDR3 has 13 residues. Germline lookup yields CDR1 GTSNPN and CDR2 SVGIG (reference sequence).

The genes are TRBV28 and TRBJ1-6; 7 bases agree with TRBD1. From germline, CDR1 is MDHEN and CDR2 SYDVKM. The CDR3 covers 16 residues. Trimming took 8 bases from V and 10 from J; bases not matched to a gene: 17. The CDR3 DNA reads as TGTGCCAGCCACCCCATGACAGGGCCTATAGGGTCACCCCTCCACTTT. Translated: CASHPMTGPIGSPLHF.

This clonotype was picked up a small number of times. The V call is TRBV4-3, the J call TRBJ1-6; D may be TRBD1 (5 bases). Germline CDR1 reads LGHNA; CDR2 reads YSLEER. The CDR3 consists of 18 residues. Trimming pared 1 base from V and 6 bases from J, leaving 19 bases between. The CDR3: CASSQAWVGGTANSPLHF. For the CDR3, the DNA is TGCGCCAGCAGCCAAGCATGGGTGGGAGGGACTGCTAATTCACCCCTCCACTTT.

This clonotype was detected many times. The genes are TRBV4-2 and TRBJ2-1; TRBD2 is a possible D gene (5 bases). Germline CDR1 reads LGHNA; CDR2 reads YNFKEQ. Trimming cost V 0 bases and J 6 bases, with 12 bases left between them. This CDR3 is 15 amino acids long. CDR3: CASSQDRAGGNEQFF. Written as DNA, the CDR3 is TGTGCCAGCAGCCAAGATAGGGCAGGAGGCAATGAGCAGTTCTTC.

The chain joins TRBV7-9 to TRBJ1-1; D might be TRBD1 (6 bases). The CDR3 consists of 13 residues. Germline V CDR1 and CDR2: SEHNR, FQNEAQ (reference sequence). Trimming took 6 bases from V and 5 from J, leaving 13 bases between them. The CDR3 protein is CASRQGGTTEAFF. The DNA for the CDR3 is TGTGCCAGCAGACAGGGCGGGACGACTGAAGCTTTCTTT.

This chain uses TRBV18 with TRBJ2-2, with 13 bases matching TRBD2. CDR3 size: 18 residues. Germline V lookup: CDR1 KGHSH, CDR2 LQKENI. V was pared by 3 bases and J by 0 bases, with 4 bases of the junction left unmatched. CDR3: CASSPGLAGVANTGELFF. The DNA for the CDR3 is TGTGCCAGCTCACCCGGACTAGCGGGGGTCGCGAACACCGGGGAGCTGTTTTTT.

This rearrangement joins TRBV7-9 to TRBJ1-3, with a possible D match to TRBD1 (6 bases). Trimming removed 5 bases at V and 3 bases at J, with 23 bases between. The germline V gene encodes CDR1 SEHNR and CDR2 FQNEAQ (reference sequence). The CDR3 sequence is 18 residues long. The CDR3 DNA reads TGTGCCAGCAGCCCCGCATTAAGGCTGGGGGCGGGTGGAAACACCATATATTTT. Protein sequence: CASSPALRLGAGGNTIYF.

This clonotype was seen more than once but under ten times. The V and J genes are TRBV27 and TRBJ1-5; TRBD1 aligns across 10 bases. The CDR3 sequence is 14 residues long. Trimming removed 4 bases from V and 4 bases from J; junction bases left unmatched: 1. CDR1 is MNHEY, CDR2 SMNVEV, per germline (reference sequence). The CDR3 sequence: CASSSGQGNQPQHF. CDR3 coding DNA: TGTGCCAGCAGTTCGGGACAGGGGAATCAGCCCCAGCATTTT.

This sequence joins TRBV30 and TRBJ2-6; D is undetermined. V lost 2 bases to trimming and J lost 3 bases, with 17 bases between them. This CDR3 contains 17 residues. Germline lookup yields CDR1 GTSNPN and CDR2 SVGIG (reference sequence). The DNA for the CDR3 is TGTGCCTGGAGTATCAGGAAATTGTCTAGTGGGGCCAACGTCCTGACTTTC. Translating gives CAWSIRKLSSGANVLTF. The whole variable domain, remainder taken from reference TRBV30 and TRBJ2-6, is SQTIHQWPATLVQPVGSPLSLECTVEGTSNPNLYWYRQAAGRGLQLLFYSVGIGQISSEVPQNLSASRPQDRQFILSSKKLLLSDSGFYLCAWSIRKLSSGANVLTFGAGSRLTVL.

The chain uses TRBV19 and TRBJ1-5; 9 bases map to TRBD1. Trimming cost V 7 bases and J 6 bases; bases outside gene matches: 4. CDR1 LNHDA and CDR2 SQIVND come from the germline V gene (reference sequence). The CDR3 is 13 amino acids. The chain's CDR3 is CASTRDRVQPQHF. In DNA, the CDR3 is TGTGCCAGTACCAGGGACAGGGTTCAGCCCCAGCATTTT.

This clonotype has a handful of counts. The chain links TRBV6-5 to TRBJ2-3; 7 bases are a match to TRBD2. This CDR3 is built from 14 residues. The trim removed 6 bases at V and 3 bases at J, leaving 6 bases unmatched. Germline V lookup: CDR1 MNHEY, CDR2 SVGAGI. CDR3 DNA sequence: TGTGCCAGCAGGGGGACGGGGGGAACAGATACGCAGTATTTT. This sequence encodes CASRGTGGTDTQYF.

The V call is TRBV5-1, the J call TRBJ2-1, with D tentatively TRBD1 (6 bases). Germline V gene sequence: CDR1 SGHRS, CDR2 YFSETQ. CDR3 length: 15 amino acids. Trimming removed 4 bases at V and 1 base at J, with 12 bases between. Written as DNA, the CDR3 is TGCGCCAGCAGCCCTCAGGGGTGGTCCTACAATGAGCAGTTCTTC. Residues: CASSPQGWSYNEQFF. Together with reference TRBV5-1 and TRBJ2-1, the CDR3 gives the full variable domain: KAGVTQTPRYLIKTRGQQVTLSCSPISGHRSVSWYQQTPGQGLQFLFEYFSETQRNKGNFPGRFSGRQFSNSRSEMNVSTLELGDSALYLCASSPQGWSYNEQFFGPGTRLTVL.

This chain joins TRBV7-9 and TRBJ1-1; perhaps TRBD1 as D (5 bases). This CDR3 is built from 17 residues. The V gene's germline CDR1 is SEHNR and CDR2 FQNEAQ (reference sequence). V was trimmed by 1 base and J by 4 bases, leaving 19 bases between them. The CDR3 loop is CASSLGGQGLYPTEAFF. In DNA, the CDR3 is TGTGCCAGCAGCTTAGGTGGACAAGGGCTCTACCCCACTGAAGCTTTCTTT.

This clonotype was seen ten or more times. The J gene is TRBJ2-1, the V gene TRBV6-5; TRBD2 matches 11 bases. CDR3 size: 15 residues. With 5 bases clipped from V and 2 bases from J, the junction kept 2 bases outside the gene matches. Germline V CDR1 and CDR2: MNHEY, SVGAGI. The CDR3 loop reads CASSLSGGAYNEQFF. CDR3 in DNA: TGTGCCAGCAGTCTTAGCGGGGGGGCCTACAATGAGCAGTTCTTC.

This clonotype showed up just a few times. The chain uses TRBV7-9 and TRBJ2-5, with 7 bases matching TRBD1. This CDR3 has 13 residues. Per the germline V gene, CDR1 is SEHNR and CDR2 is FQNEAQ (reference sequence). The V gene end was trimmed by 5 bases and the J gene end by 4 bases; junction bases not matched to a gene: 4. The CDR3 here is CASSQRTGETQYF. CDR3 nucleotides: TGTGCCAGCAGCCAGCGGACAGGAGAGACCCAGTACTTC.

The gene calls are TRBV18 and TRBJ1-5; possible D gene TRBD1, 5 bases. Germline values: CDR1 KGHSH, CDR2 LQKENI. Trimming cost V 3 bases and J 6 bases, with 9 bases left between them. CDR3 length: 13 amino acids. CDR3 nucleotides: TGTGCCAGCTCACCGACAGAAGGTCAGCCCCAGCATTTT. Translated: CASSPTEGQPQHF. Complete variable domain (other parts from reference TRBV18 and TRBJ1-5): NAGVMQNPRHLVRRRGQEARLRCSPMKGHSHVYWYRQLPEEGLKFMVYLQKENIIDESGMPKERFSAEFPKEGPSILRIQQVVRGDSAAYFCASSPTEGQPQHFGDGTRLSIL.